These 13 T cell receptor beta chains were sequenced from one sample in a study of blood T cell repertoires in COVID-19. The assay was immunoSEQ multiplex PCR, and TCRdb's table has in-frame clones only and misses some. Among around 300,000 clones, 89% were seen once, and the ten largest hold 2% to 2.5%. Material for sequencing was peripheral blood. These receptors originate from a man over 45 with acute or convalescent COVID-19.

The genes are TRBV5-4 and TRBJ2-3, with 7 bases matching TRBD2. V was pared by 3 bases and J by 5 bases, with 12 bases of the junction left unmatched. From germline, CDR1 is SGHNT and CDR2 YYREEE (reference sequence). This CDR3 has 16 amino acids. The CDR3 DNA follows: TGTGCCAGCAGCTCCACCGGGGCGGGGGTGGTAGATACGCAGTATTTT. Translating it yields CASSSTGAGVVDTQYF. The whole variable domain, filled in from reference TRBV5-4 and TRBJ2-3, reads ETGVTQSPTHLIKTRGQQVTLRCSSQSGHNTVSWYQQALGQGPQFIFQYYREEENGRGNFPPRFSGLQFPNYSSELNVNALELDDSALYLCASSSTGAGVVDTQYFGPGTRLTVL.

This rearrangement joins TRBV4-1 to TRBJ1-2; TRBD1 is a possible D gene (5 bases). V was trimmed by 4 bases and J by 6 bases, leaving 6 bases between them. CDR3 length equals 11 residues. The germline V gene encodes CDR1 MGHRA and CDR2 YSYEKL. The CDR3 sequence: CASSRGDGYTF. The CDR3 nucleotides read TGCGCCAGCAGCCGGGGCGATGGCTACACCTTC.

This chain uses TRBV30 with TRBJ1-6; TRBD1 matches 12 bases. Losses at the gene ends were 5 bases for V and 9 bases for J; bases not matched to a gene: 8. The CDR3 is 15 residues long. Germline V gives CDR1 GTSNPN, CDR2 SVGIG (reference sequence). CDR3: CAWDPGQGAVSPLHF. CDR3 bases: TGTGCCTGGGACCCGGGACAGGGGGCGGTTTCACCCCTCCACTTT.

The genes are TRBV7-8 and TRBJ2-7, with 8 bases that match TRBD1. The CDR3 sequence is 16 residues long. V shed 5 bases, J shed 4 bases, and the junction held 13 bases outside the gene matches. Germline V gives CDR1 SGHVS, CDR2 FQNEAQ. The DNA of the CDR3 is TGTGCCAGCAGCCCCGGGACAGGTGGGGTGGGATACGAGCAGTACTTC. Translation: CASSPGTGGVGYEQYF.

The rearrangement links TRBV6-5 to TRBJ1-6, with D unresolved. The germline V and J ends were trimmed by 2 bases and 7 bases, with 15 bases remaining between them. Germline V gene sequence: CDR1 MNHEY, CDR2 SVGAGI. This CDR3 spans 16 amino acids. CDR3 sequence reads: CASSYAPRFPNSPLHF. In nucleotides, the CDR3 is TGTGCCAGCAGTTACGCCCCCCGGTTCCCAAATTCACCCCTCCACTTT.

This chain joins TRBV5-4 and TRBJ2-3; possibly TRBD1 for D (6 bases). The CDR3 contains 15 residues. The V gene lost 7 bases and the J gene lost 4 bases, with 19 bases spanning the gap. Germline V gene sequence: CDR1 SGHNT, CDR2 YYREEE (reference sequence). The CDR3 loop reads CASRTQGFQADTQYF. The CDR3 coding sequence is TGTGCCAGCCGAACACAGGGTTTTCAGGCAGATACGCAGTATTTT. The full variable domain, with the rest looked up from reference TRBV5-4 and TRBJ2-3, is ETGVTQSPTHLIKTRGQQVTLRCSSQSGHNTVSWYQQALGQGPQFIFQYYREEENGRGNFPPRFSGLQFPNYSSELNVNALELDDSALYLCASRTQGFQADTQYFGPGTRLTVL.

The rearrangement links TRBV6-5 to TRBJ1-2; D is uncertain. Germline-derived CDR1 and CDR2 are MNHEY and SVGAGI. This CDR3 is 15 amino acids long. V was pared by 0 bases and J by 0 bases, with 8 bases between. CDR3 sequence: CASSYSLAANYGYTF. CDR3 bases: TGTGCCAGCAGTTACTCGTTAGCAGCTAACTATGGCTACACCTTC.

The chain carries TRBV5-8 and TRBJ2-2, with D perhaps matching TRBD1 (6 bases). The germline CDR1 and CDR2 sequences are SGHTS and YDEGEE. This CDR3 has 14 amino acids. With 0 bases removed from V and 6 bases from J, the gap between germline ends came to 9 bases. The CDR3 loop is CASSLGQGSGELFF. The DNA for the CDR3 is TGTGCCAGCAGCTTGGGGCAGGGGTCCGGGGAGCTGTTTTTT.

This clone was recorded only once. This chain links TRBV5-6 with TRBJ2-7; D gene ambiguous. Trimming pared 4 bases from V and 3 bases from J, leaving 8 bases between. Germline V gives CDR1 SGHDT, CDR2 YYEEEE. This CDR3 spans 12 amino acids. The CDR3 reads CASSRLGYEQYF. Written as DNA, the CDR3 is TGTGCCAGCAGCCGACTGGGCTACGAGCAGTACTTC.

The J gene is TRBJ1-5, the V gene TRBV7-9; no firm D call. Between the trimmed V and J ends, which lost 5 bases and 5 bases, there was a span of 10 bases. Germline CDR1 is SEHNR and CDR2 is FQNEAQ (reference sequence). CDR3 size: 13 residues. The CDR3 region has the DNA TGTGCCAGCAGCCTCCAGGAGGATCAGCCCCAGCATTTT. The encoded protein is CASSLQEDQPQHF.

The V gene is TRBV19, the J gene TRBJ1-4; D ambiguous. The V end was cut by 4 bases, the J end by 7 bases, with 16 bases between. This CDR3 spans 15 amino acids. Looked up from germline, CDR1 is LNHDA and CDR2 is SQIVND (reference sequence). CDR3 nucleotides: TGTGCCAGTAGTACCGGGCTCTCCAGCGGTGAAAAACTGTTTTTT. Its protein is CASSTGLSSGEKLFF.

CDR3 coding DNA: TGTGCCAGCAGTTTAAGCCTACACAATGAGCAGTTCTTC. Its translation: CASSLSLHNEQFF. The chain links TRBV28 to TRBJ2-1, with D hard to call. CDR3 length: 13 amino acids. Trimming took off 2 bases at V and 5 bases at J, with 7 bases between the two ends. Germline loops: CDR1 MDHEN, CDR2 SYDVKM.

The V call is TRBV6-2 or TRBV6-3, the J call TRBJ1-5; D is ambiguous. This CDR3 is built from 15 residues. V lost 6 bases and J 3 bases, leaving 15 bases between the germline ends. The V gene's germline CDR1 is MNHEY and CDR2 SVGEGT. The CDR3 is CASSERVFSNQPQHF. In DNA form, the CDR3 reads TGTGCCAGCAGCGAACGGGTGTTCTCCAATCAGCCCCAGCATTTT.